The rows below give T cell receptor gamma chains drawn from one sample of a study of Vδ1+ human thymocytes. TCRdb re-called the multiplex PCR reads via CATT. The table shows 25,000 to 35,000 gamma-chain clones, with about a fifth occurring only once. The specimen sequenced was Vdelta1+ gamma-delta thymocytes from the thymus. These receptor sequences come from a boy less than two years old who had congenital heart surgery. The CDR3 runs from the conserved cysteine through the conserved F or W. Expanded clones are given a class, and other clones once, few, many or no size at all.

J	V	size	DNA	CDR3
TRGJP	TRGV9	.	TGTGCCTTGTGGGAGGTGCAAAGTGGGTTGGGCAAAAAAATCAAGGTATTT	CALWEVQSGLGKKIKVF
TRGJ1/TRGJ2	TRGV5	few	TGTGCCACCTGGGACAGGCCAAAAAATTATTATAAGAAACTCTTT	CATWDRPKNYYKKLF
TRGJ1/TRGJ2	TRGV3	once	TGTGCCACCTGGGACCGCCACAACTATTATAAGAAACTCTTT	CATWDRHNYYKKLF
TRGJ1/TRGJ2	TRGV4	few	TGTGCCACCTGGGATGAAAGGTATTATAAGAAACTTTTT	CATWDERYYKKLF
TRGJP2	TRGV2	.	TGTGCCACCTGGGGGCTAAGTGATTGGATCAAGACGTTT	CATWGLSDWIKTF
TRGJ1/TRGJ2	TRGV2	.	TGTGCCACCTGGGACGGGCCCAATAGTTATAAGAAACTCTTT	CATWDGPNSYKKLF
TRGJ1/TRGJ2	TRGV4	few	TGTGCCACCTGGACTGGAGGGTATTATAAGAAACTCTTT	CATWTGGYYKKLF
TRGJ1/TRGJ2	TRGV9	few	TGTGCCTTGTGGGAGCCGTATTATTATAAGAAACTCTTT	CALWEPYYYKKLF
TRGJ1/TRGJ2	TRGV4	few	TGTGCCACCTGGGATGGGCTAGAGAAGCTCTTT	CATWDGLEKLF
TRGJ1/TRGJ2	TRGV4	few	TGTGCCACCTGGGATGGGCCTAGGTGGTTTTATTATAAGAAACTCTTT	CATWDGPRWFYYKKLF
TRGJ1/TRGJ2	TRGV5	medium-sized	TGTGCCACCTGGGACGGATCTTATTATAAGAAACTCTTT	CATWDGSYYKKLF
TRGJ1/TRGJ2	TRGV3	.	TGTGCCACCTGGGACCCCGGGAAGAAACTCTTT	CATWDPGKKLF
TRGJ1/TRGJ2	TRGV9	few	TGTGCCTTGTGGGAGGTGCATTTCTCTAAGAAACTCTTT	CALWEVHFSKKLF
TRGJ1/TRGJ2	TRGV4	few	TGTGCCACCTGGGATGGGCCCAACTATTATAAGAAACTCTTT	CATWDGPNYYKKLF
TRGJ1/TRGJ2	TRGV4	.	TGTGCCACCTGGGATGGGCCCCACTATTATAAGAAACTCTTT	CATWDGPHYYKKLF
TRGJ1/TRGJ2	TRGV5	.	TGTGCCACCTGGGACAGGCATGGGTGGTATTATAAGAAACTCTTT	CATWDRHGWYYKKLF
TRGJ1/TRGJ2	TRGV4	few	TGTGCCACCTGGGCCGAAGGATTTTATTATAAGAAACTCTTT	CATWAEGFYYKKLF
TRGJP	TRGV9	few	TGTGCCTTGTGGGAGGTTGGAGAGTTGGGCAAAAAAATCAAGGTATTT	CALWEVGELGKKIKVF
TRGJ1/TRGJ2	TRGV4	.	TGTGCCACCTGGGATGTTCCCACCTATAAGAAACTCTTT	CATWDVPTYKKLF
TRGJP1	TRGV5	.	TGTGCCACCTGGGGACAACCTACCACTGGTTGGTTCAAGATATTT	CATWGQPTTGWFKIF
TRGJ1/TRGJ2	TRGV5	.	TGTGCCACCTGGGACAGGGGAAAGGGGAAACTCTTT	CATWDRGKGKLF
TRGJ1/TRGJ2	TRGV9	.	TGTGCCTTGTGGGAGGGGCCGCCTTATTATAAGAAACTCTTT	CALWEGPPYYKKLF
TRGJ1/TRGJ2	TRGV5	few	TGTGCCACCTGGGACAGGCCGGGAAAGAAACTCTTT	CATWDRPGKKLF
TRGJ1/TRGJ2	TRGV9	.	TGTGCCTTGTGGGAGACCGCCTCTAATTATAAGAAACTCTTT	CALWETASNYKKLF
TRGJ1/TRGJ2	TRGV9	once	TGTGCCTTGTGGGAGGGAAATTACAATTATTATAAGAAACTCTTT	CALWEGNYNYYKKLF
TRGJ1/TRGJ2	TRGV5	.	TGTGCCACCTGGGACAGGCCTCGGTATAAGAAACTCTTT	CATWDRPRYKKLF
TRGJ1/TRGJ2	TRGV9	.	TGTGCCTTATTTCCGTCCCTGAATTATTATAAGAAACTCTTT	CALFPSLNYYKKLF
TRGJ1/TRGJ2	TRGV3	few	TGTGCCACCTACATCCTCCGGGAATATAAGAAACTCTTT	CATYILREYKKLF
TRGJP	TRGV9	few	TGTGCCTTGTGGGAGGGTCCACCGTTGGGCAAAAAAATCAAGGTATTT	CALWEGPPLGKKIKVF
TRGJ1/TRGJ2	TRGV9	.	TGTGCCTTGTGGGAGGTGAGGGAGAAACTCTTT	CALWEVREKLF
TRGJ1/TRGJ2	TRGV2	.	TGTGCCACCTGGGATGGGTCCAACCTTAATTATTATAAGAAACTCTTT	CATWDGSNLNYYKKLF
TRGJ1/TRGJ2	TRGV9	.	TGTGCCTTGTGGGAGGTAGGCTATTATAAGAAACTCTTT	CALWEVGYYKKLF
TRGJ1/TRGJ2	TRGV5	.	TGTGCCACCTGGGACCTCTTGGGCGGGCTGAAGAAACTCTTT	CATWDLLGGLKKLF
TRGJ1/TRGJ2	TRGV2	.	TGTGCCACCTGGGACGAAAGGAGAATCACGAATTATTATAAGAAACTCTTT	CATWDERRITNYYKKLF
TRGJ1/TRGJ2	TRGV9	few	TGTGCCTTGTGGGAGCCGAAGGGTTATTATAAGAAACTCTTT	CALWEPKGYYKKLF
TRGJ1/TRGJ2	TRGV4	medium-sized	TGTGCCACCTGGGATGCAGGGTATAAGAAACTCTTT	CATWDAGYKKLF
TRGJ1/TRGJ2	TRGV5	.	TGTGCCACCTGGGACAGGCCCCCTTACCTACTCTTT	CATWDRPPYLLF
TRGJP1	TRGV9	.	TGTGCCTTGTGGCCGAGGGCTACCACTGGTTGGTTCAAGATATTT	CALWPRATTGWFKIF
TRGJP2	TRGV2	few	TGTGCCACCTGGGACGGGCGAGGGGGTGATTGGATCAAGACGTTT	CATWDGRGGDWIKTF
TRGJ1/TRGJ2	TRGV2	few	TGTGCCACCTGGGACGGGCCCTATTATTATAAGAAACTCTTT	CATWDGPYYYKKLF
TRGJ1/TRGJ2	TRGV9	medium-sized	TGTGCCTTGTGGGAGTACCATTATTATAAGAAACTCTTT	CALWEYHYYKKLF
TRGJ1/TRGJ2	TRGV3	.	TGTGCCACCTGGGACCTCCTTTATTATAAGAAACTCTTT	CATWDLLYYKKLF
TRGJ1/TRGJ2	TRGV4	once	TGTGCCACCTGGGACGGCCATTCGAATTATTATAAGAAACTCTTT	CATWDGHSNYYKKLF